This passage covers 4 T cell receptor beta chains from one sample sequenced in a study of CD8 T cells in ankylosing spondylitis listed by TCRdb under 2017. Results and caveats for the whole study, not just this receptor: Blood from ankylosing spondylitis patients appeared to be characterized by a TCR beta motif composed of under 10 highly homologous amino acid variants.

Library preparation was by 5' RACE. Sequenced using an Illumina HiSeq 2500. TCRdb reanalyzed the raw reads on its own, using fastp at Q25 for trimming and MiXCR for clone calling, and kept in-frame beta chains. Entries are consolidated by CDR3 protein sequence, retaining the most common genes and DNA. The sample table contains some 840,000 distinct CDR3 sequences; only one count was recorded for approximately 10% of them. The top ten hold more than 0.5% of the sample. These receptors' antigens are unknown. Sample: blood, either unsorted or a sorted T cell fraction (not recorded which). Source of these receptors: a male donor with ankylosing spondylitis.

This clonotype has only a few counts. The chain has TRBV12-3 or TRBV12-4 and TRBJ2-2; 10 bases are shared with TRBD2. The CDR3 totals 15 residues. Trimming cost V 6 bases and J 1 base; bases outside gene matches: 2. The CDR3: CASRSGRGNTGELFF. The CDR3 bases are TGTGCCAGCAGGAGCGGGAGGGGGAACACCGGGGAGCTGTTTTTT.

The CDR3 bases are TGTGCCAGCAGCCCTGCCAAGCCCTGGTATAATTCACCCCTCCACTTT. It is translated as CASSPAKPWYNSPLHF. The chain couples TRBV11-2 to TRBJ1-6; D ambiguous. CDR3 size: 16 residues. V dropped 5 bases and J dropped 4 bases, with 15 bases sitting between them. Germline CDR1 and CDR2: SGHAT and FQNNGV.

This clonotype appeared a few times. This rearrangement joins TRBV5-1 to TRBJ2-1; D call uncertain. This CDR3 comprises 13 residues. Trimming removed 5 bases at V and 10 bases at J, with 16 bases between. Germline CDR1 and CDR2: SGHRS and YFSETQ. Here the CDR3 reads CASRQRPAGEQFF. The DNA of the CDR3 is TGCGCCAGCAGACAAAGACCGGCTGGGGAGCAGTTCTTC.

This clonotype was seen a handful of times. The rearrangement links TRBV7-2 to TRBJ1-1; D ambiguous. With 1 base removed from V and 5 bases from J, the gap between germline ends came to 11 bases. Germline V lookup: CDR1 SGHTA, CDR2 FQGNSA. The CDR3 is made up of 14 amino acids. CDR3 in DNA: TGTGCCAGCAGCTTAGGAGTGACGGTGACTGAAGCTTTCTTT. This translates into CASSLGVTVTEAFF.